Sequencing of this T cell receptor beta chain was carried out in a study of OX40 agonist ivuxolimab in advanced cancers. Regarding the complete study: Ivuxolimab, which targeted the costimulatory receptor OX40 (CD134), was an agonistic, fully human IgG2 monoclonal antibody. Intravenous ivuxolimab was administered to patients every 2 weeks at six dose levels: 0.01, 0.1, 0.3, 1.5, 3 and 10 mg/kg. Of the roughly 51 patients in dose escalation, 19 had hepatocellular carcinoma, about 15 had melanoma, 9 had renal cell carcinoma and 9 had head and neck cancer. A male proportion of roughly 80% and a mean age of around 60 years, ranging from 23 to 79, were recorded for the dose-escalation cohort. Patients were allowed to have had prior anti-PD-1, anti-PD-L1 or anti-CTLA-4 therapy, and 30% to 40% of the dose-escalation patients had been treated with checkpoint inhibitors. Partial responses occurred in three dose-escalation patients: two with cutaneous melanoma and one with hepatocellular carcinoma. The purpose of peripheral TCRbeta sequencing was to test whether ivuxolimab changed TCR sequence diversity and led to clonal T-cell expansion. The monotherapy dose-escalation portion (N of about 50 patients) of the phase I ivuxolimab trial is reported in the paper. Overall study outcomes, separate from this receptor: Partial responders in the 0.1-3.0 mg/kg groups had among the lowest normalized peripheral clonal expansion, especially among CD8+ T cells. The antigen specificity of the peripheral T cells that underwent clonal expansion was not determined. At doses from 0.1 to 3.0 mg/kg, clonal expansion was seen in both CD4+ and CD8+ blood T cells between baseline and week 6. On average, CD8+ T cells showed more expanded clones than CD4+ T cells after ivuxolimab. Low levels of normalized T-cell clonal expansion were also seen in some patients who did not respond.

Genomic DNA was isolated from the sorted cells so that the TCRbeta CDR3 region could be sequenced. The immunoSEQ Assay was used to sequence the TCRbeta CDR3 regions. TCRdb took this table from immuneACCESS and kept in-frame rearrangements with V and J called. Such tables lack part of the clones; where checked against another copy, unresolved V genes explain under half of the gap, and the rest is unexplained. The sample table contains about 64,000 clones; only one count was recorded for 87% of them. The ten most abundant clones make up roughly 3% of the sample. Patients with a history of autoimmune disease or receiving systemic immunosuppression were excluded from the trial. In every dose cohort, peripheral blood was drawn for TCR sequencing at baseline, cycle 4 day 1, and cycle 7 day 1. The samples were taken from a phase I, first-in-human, multicenter, open-label dose-escalation trial of ivuxolimab. Adults with locally advanced or metastatic head and neck squamous cell, hepatocellular, melanoma or renal cell carcinoma were enrolled in the trial. CD4+ and CD8+ T cells were sorted separately from peripheral blood before TCR sequencing.

Comment on this clone: It lacks a known antigen. No quality values exist for individual bases; no much larger clone is one base distant.

Trimming costs V 0 bases and J 4 bases, and their ends lie 13 bases apart. CDR3 length: 15 amino acids, cysteine to phenylalanine. Just the 45-base CDR3 DNA is kept, in frame starting at base 1. The germline V gene supplies CDR1 SGHRS and CDR2 YFSETQ. The clonotype originates from an adult with an advanced solid tumor such as melanoma, head and neck, liver or kidney cancer. Recombination connected TRBV5-1 to TRBJ1-2; a confident D gene designation cannot be given. The material was CD4+ or CD8+ T cells sorted from blood, obtained in a trial of the OX40 agonist ivuxolimab. The CDR3 is CASSLGTSDGYGYTF. The nucleotides are TGCGCCAGCAGCTTGGGGACCTCAGACGGCTATGGCTACACCTTC. With the portions outside the CDR3 filled from the reference TRBV5-1 and TRBJ1-2 genes, the complete variable region becomes KAGVTQTPRYLIKTRGQQVTLSCSPISGHRSVSWYQQTPGQGLQFLFEYFSETQRNKGNFPGRFSGRQFSNSRSEMNVSTLELGDSALYLCASSLGTSDGYGYTFGSGTRLTVV.